This T cell receptor beta chain was recovered during a study of blood T cell repertoires in COVID-19. For the study at large: Each recovered donor of Cohort 3 presented with two negative PCRs, clearance, or symptom resolution. PBMCs, B-cell-depleted T cells, or T cells were the source of the cDNA or gDNA that made up the material.

Sequenced by immunoSEQ multiplex PCR; TCRdb stores in-frame clones only, minus some. The sample has under 400,000 clones; around 87% are singletons. All enrollees were roughly 18 to 89 years old and from 24 US areas. Germline CDR1 is SGHRS and CDR2 is YFSETQ. Trimming took 3 bases from V and 2 from J; bases not matched to a gene: 5. The CDR3 length is 15 residues. The chain carries TRBV5-1 and TRBJ2-1, with 7 bases fitting TRBD1. The sequenced material came from PBMCs or T cells enriched from blood (not recorded which). This receptor was obtained from a man aged 40-55 years in a cohort exposed to, infected with or recovered from COVID-19 (not recorded which). The CDR3 DNA is TGCGCCAGCAGCTCCGGGACAGACCCCTACAATGAGCAGTTCTTC. This codes for CASSSGTDPYNEQFF.